One and the same sample provided the 17 T cell receptor beta chains below, sequenced in a study of blood T cell repertoires in COVID-19. TCRdb keeps only in-frame clones here, not all; method: immunoSEQ multiplex PCR. The profile shows under 130,000 clones, 75% to 90% of them singletons. The material sequenced was peripheral blood. The receptors stem from a woman older than 75 with acute or convalescent COVID-19.

This chain uses TRBV3-1 (or the pseudogene TRBV3-2) with TRBJ2-7; 8 bases align to TRBD1. The germline gives CDR1 LGHDT, CDR2 YNNKEL (reference sequence). This CDR3 is built from 14 residues. The V and J ends lost 2 bases and 5 bases, in that order; junction bases with no gene match: 5. The CDR3 region has the DNA TGTGCCAGCAGCCAATTCGACAGGGGAAACGAGCAGTACTTC. Translating gives CASSQFDRGNEQYF.

This chain links TRBV28 with TRBJ2-1, with D possibly being TRBD1 (7 bases). Germline V gene lookup returns CDR1 MDHEN and CDR2 SYDVKM. CDR3 length equals 14 residues. V was clipped by 4 bases and J by 3 bases, with 10 bases between them. The CDR3 region has the DNA TGTGCCAGCAGTTACCAGGGGGGCTACAATGAGCAGTTCTTC. Translating it yields CASSYQGGYNEQFF.

The chain carries TRBV3-1 (or the pseudogene TRBV3-2) and TRBJ1-1; 9 nucleotides line up with TRBD1. Germline loops: CDR1 LGHDT, CDR2 YNNKEL (reference sequence). The CDR3 sequence is 15 residues long. J gave up 7 bases and V 2 bases, and 8 bases lay outside the gene matches. In DNA form, the CDR3 reads TGTGCCAGCAGCCAATCGTGGACAGGGGTTCATGAAGCTTTCTTT. It specifies CASSQSWTGVHEAFF.

The chain links TRBV3-1 (or the pseudogene TRBV3-2) to TRBJ2-3; a possible D gene is TRBD2 (6 bases). The V and J ends lost 4 bases and 8 bases respectively, with 19 bases between them. The CDR3 is made up of 15 amino acids. The germline CDR1 and CDR2 sequences are LGHDT and YNNKEL (reference sequence). CDR3 DNA: TGTGCCAGCAGCCCGACTTGGGACTCCGGCAGTACGCAGTATTTT. Its translation: CASSPTWDSGSTQYF.

This chain connects TRBV4-1 to TRBJ2-1; 7 bases map to TRBD2. J lost 10 bases, V lost 0 bases, and 9 bases had no gene match. The germline gives CDR1 MGHRA, CDR2 YSYEKL. This CDR3 has 15 residues. The CDR3 reads CASSQEWGGDREQFF. The CDR3 DNA sequence: TGCGCCAGCAGCCAAGAATGGGGGGGGGATCGGGAGCAGTTCTTC.

This chain connects TRBV7-6 to TRBJ2-3; 10 bases are a match to TRBD2. Unmatched junction bases numbered 6, after V lost 0 bases and J lost 3 bases. The CDR3 spans 17 residues. CDR1 and CDR2 from the germline V gene are SGHVS and FNYEAQ. The CDR3 loop is CASSLASSGGRTDTQYF. DNA of the CDR3: TGTGCCAGCAGCTTAGCTTCTAGCGGGGGCAGAACAGATACGCAGTATTTT.

The rearrangement links TRBV7-2 to TRBJ1-6; D perhaps matches TRBD1 (6 bases). This CDR3 contains 17 residues. In germline, CDR1 is SGHTA, CDR2 FQGNSA. Trimming left V 3 bases short and J 4 bases short, with 16 bases between. CDR3 nucleotide sequence: TGTGCCAGCAGCTTCCTCGGGACACCGCGTTATAATTCACCCCTCCACTTT. Translated, it gives CASSFLGTPRYNSPLHF.

The genes are TRBV29-1 and TRBJ2-7, with D possibly TRBD2 on 5 matching bases. This CDR3 has 13 residues. Germline V gives CDR1 SQVTM, CDR2 ANQGSEA. The V end was cut by 6 bases, the J end by 2 bases, with 14 bases between. The CDR3 DNA reads TGCAGCGTGGTCTCTGCGGGCCCCTACGAGCAGTACTTC. It encodes CSVVSAGPYEQYF.

This chain links TRBV19 with TRBJ1-5; tentative D call: TRBD1 (5 bases). Trimming pared 9 bases from V and 0 bases from J, leaving 9 bases between. The CDR3 consists of 13 residues. CDR1 and CDR2 (germline): LNHDA, SQIVND (reference sequence). The CDR3 bases are TGTGCCAGCCAACAGGTTAGCAATCAGCCCCAGCATTTT. It codes for CASQQVSNQPQHF.

The chain uses TRBV10-2 and TRBJ2-7; 9 bases line up with TRBD1. CDR1 is WSHSY, CDR2 SAAADI, per germline. V shed 5 bases, J shed 2 bases, and the junction held 4 bases outside the gene matches. The CDR3 is 14 residues long. The CDR3 DNA reads TGCGCCAGCAGTTGGGACAGGGAAGCCTACGAGCAGTACTTC. It is translated as CASSWDREAYEQYF.

V usage is TRBV7-3 and J usage is TRBJ2-1; 11 bases align to TRBD2. This CDR3 has 14 residues. Germline values: CDR1 SGHTA, CDR2 FQGTGA. V lost 3 bases to trimming and J lost 8 bases; unmatched junction nucleotides: 3. Written as DNA, the CDR3 is TGTGCCAGCAGCTTTGGACTAGCGGGCGATGAGCAGTTCTTC. As protein: CASSFGLAGDEQFF.

V gene TRBV12-3 or TRBV12-4 combines with J gene TRBJ2-1; 9 nucleotides agree with TRBD2. The trim removed 3 bases at V and 13 bases at J, leaving 4 bases unmatched. This CDR3 is built from 12 residues. CDR3 region: CASSFGRGGQFF. The CDR3 DNA reads as TGTGCCAGCAGTTTCGGGCGGGGGGGCCAGTTCTTC.

The chain couples TRBV7-2 to TRBJ1-2; tentatively, D is TRBD1 (6 bases). The CDR3 extends over 15 amino acids. The V end was cut by 3 bases, the J end by 2 bases, with 13 bases between. The V gene's germline CDR1 is SGHTA and CDR2 FQGNSA. The CDR3 region has the DNA TGTGCCAGCAGCTTGGGCGACAGGCCGAACTATGGCTACACCTTC. This sequence encodes CASSLGDRPNYGYTF. The whole variable domain, remainder taken from reference TRBV7-2 and TRBJ1-2, is GAGVSQSPSNKVTEKGKDVELRCDPISGHTALYWYRQSLGQGLEFLIYFQGNSAPDKSGLPSDRFSAERTGGSVSTLTIQRTQQEDSAVYLCASSLGDRPNYGYTFGSGTRLTVV.

The genes are TRBV25-1 and TRBJ2-2; D uncertain. Trimming pared 2 bases from V and 6 bases from J, leaving 4 bases between. The V gene's germline CDR1 is MGHDK and CDR2 SYGVNS. The CDR3 is made up of 12 amino acids. CDR3 amino acids: CASSEAAGELFF. In nucleotides, the CDR3 is TGTGCCAGCAGTGAAGCGGCCGGGGAGCTGTTTTTT. Full variable domain (remainder filled in from reference TRBV25-1 and TRBJ2-2): EADIYQTPRYLVIGTGKKITLECSQTMGHDKMYWYQQDPGMELHLIHYSYGVNSTEKGDLSSESTVSRIRTEHFPLTLESARPSHTSQYLCASSEAAGELFFGEGSRLTVL.

The chain couples TRBV30 to TRBJ1-1, with 8 bases lining up with TRBD1. Per germline, CDR1 GTSNPN and CDR2 SVGIG (reference sequence). The CDR3 extends over 14 amino acids. With V trimmed by 5 bases and J by 1 base, 6 bases remained unmatched. The CDR3 sequence: CAWGTGQGNTEAFF. The CDR3 DNA reads as TGTGCCTGGGGTACCGGACAGGGGAACACTGAAGCTTTCTTT.

As DNA, the CDR3 is TGTGCCAGCAGCCCAGGACAGGGAAGACCGGATGGTTATGGCTACACCTTC. It translates to CASSPGQGRPDGYGYTF. The V call is TRBV6-2 or TRBV6-3, the J call TRBJ1-2; 8 bases are shared with TRBD1. The V gene end was trimmed by 6 bases and the J gene end by 5 bases; junction bases not matched to a gene: 17. This CDR3 has 17 amino acids. Germline loops: CDR1 MNHEY, CDR2 SVGEGT.

The chain has TRBV10-3 and TRBJ1-1; 9 bases line up with TRBD1. CDR3 length equals 14 residues. Per germline, CDR1 ENHRY and CDR2 SYGVKD. The V segment lost 2 bases and the J segment 3 bases; nucleotides outside the gene matches: 1. The CDR3 bases are TGTGCCATCAGTGAGAGGACAGGGGACACTGAAGCTTTCTTT. Its translation: CAISERTGDTEAFF.